This T cell receptor beta chain was profiled in a study of blood T cells in healthy people across ages. V dropped 0 bases and J dropped 2 bases, with 8 bases sitting between them. CDR1 is SGHRS, CDR2 YFSETQ, per germline. The CDR3 extends over 15 amino acids. A second 7 to 11 cycle PCR used barcoded and J-beta primers. MiXCR, applied by TCRdb to the 5' RACE reads, yields one record per CDR3 protein. The sample consists of roughly 560,000 distinct CDR3 sequences, approximately 25% of them appearing once. The same data also contributed to another study, on T cells of mothers and their children.

The TCR sequence derives from a boy between 10 and 17 years old in good health. The chain employs TRBV5-1 and TRBJ2-2; D is perhaps TRBD2 (5 bases). The sequencing sample was made of blood. The CDR3 nucleotides read TGCGCCAGCAGCTTGGTGGGGAGAAACACCGGGGAGCTGTTTTTT. The encoded protein is CASSLVGRNTGELFF.